Detailed here is one T cell receptor beta chain. The target antigen is unknown. The junction and the germline gene differ at one end; a read error may be behind it. The authors ran a second PCR of roughly 7 to 11 cycles using a sample-barcoded 5' primer and a J-beta primer mix. From the 5' RACE reads, TCRdb called clonotypes with MiXCR, one entry per CDR3 protein. The data show around 700,000 distinct CDR3 sequences, 25% seen once. This sample was included in a study of blood T cells in healthy people across ages. Whole-study findings and limits: Per-million-T-cell TCR beta diversity fell roughly linearly with age.

The data also belong to a second study, concerning T cells of mothers and their children. That study reports: Each 15 ul cDNA reaction used 1.5 ug RNA; all RNA was used.

This receptor was obtained from a boy aged 10-17 years in good health. Material for sequencing was blood.

The CDR3 nucleotides are TGTGCCAGCAGTAATACCGGGACTAGCTCATTCTTC. It codes for CASSNTGTSSFF. The V call is TRBV28, the J call TRBJ2-5; 9 nucleotides line up with TRBD2. There are 12 residues in the CDR3. Germline-derived CDR1 and CDR2 are MDHEN and SYDVKM.